This T cell receptor (beta chain) was profiled in a study of shared clonotypes between healthy human individuals. This clone was seen a few times. The target antigen is unknown. Whole-study results and caveats: The small donor group covered limited genetic and exposure diversity.

Profiling relied on immunoSEQ multiplex PCR, and the TCRdb table lists in-frame clones only, not all of them. Of hundreds of thousands of clones listed, just over 75% were seen once; the top ten hold about 11%. This receptor was obtained from a woman aged 40 to 49 in good health. Some clones in this sample may be carry-over from other donors' samples. Sequencing input: PBMCs.

In DNA, the CDR3 is TGTGCCAGCAGCTTAACCACCGGGACAGAAAAACTGTTTTTT. This encodes CASSLTTGTEKLFF. This chain links TRBV11-2 with TRBJ1-4, with D perhaps TRBD1 (6 bases). Germline CDR1 reads SGHAT; CDR2 reads FQNNGV. This CDR3 spans 14 amino acids. The V gene lost 2 bases and the J gene lost 8 bases, with 12 bases spanning the gap.